One and the same sample provided the 14 T cell receptor beta chains below, sequenced in a study of breast tumors, draining lymph nodes, adjacent tissues. Samples came from axillary lymph nodes draining the breast cancer. TCRdb processed the multiplex PCR reads anew with MiXCR; each CDR3 protein has one entry. The repertoire has over 250,000 distinct CDR3 sequences, about 33% of them found once; the top ten carry more than 0.85%. The sample comprised axillary lymph node tissue. The receptors originated from a female donor with breast cancer. Some clones in this sample may be carry-over from other donors' samples.

This clonotype was observed many times. CDR3 protein: CAISAGQSTDTQYF. For the CDR3, the DNA is TGTGCCATCAGTGCGGGACAGAGCACAGATACGCAGTATTTT. The chain is built from TRBV10-3 and TRBJ2-3; 7 bases match TRBD1. The CDR3 is 14 amino acids. Germline V CDR1 and CDR2: ENHRY, SYGVKD. V shed 4 bases, J shed 0 bases, and the junction held 1 base outside the gene matches.

The sample holds many counts of this clonotype. CDR3 bases: TGTGCTATTTCGGCTAGGGTCTGTGACTACACCTTC. It encodes CAISARVCDYTF. V is TRBV3-2 and J is TRBJ1-2. TRBV3-2 is reported as a pseudogene. The CDR3 contains 12 residues.

The chain has TRBV2 and TRBJ1-6, with 9 bases lining up with TRBD1. CDR3 length: 14 residues. From germline, CDR1 is SNHLY and CDR2 FYNNEI. V lost 10 bases to trimming and J lost 6 bases; unmatched junction nucleotides: 7. The CDR3 region is CAKSGTGRNSPLHF. The CDR3 DNA reads TGTGCCAAATCAGGGACAGGGCGTAATTCACCCCTCCACTTT.

The CDR3 sequence: CATSATLAGRGLTNEKLFF. The CDR3 DNA sequence: TGTGCCACCAGTGCCACCCTTGCAGGGAGGGGGCTAACTAATGAAAAACTGTTTTTT. This chain uses TRBV24-1 with TRBJ1-4; 7 nucleotides align to TRBD1. Per germline, CDR1 KGHDR and CDR2 SFDVKD. V trimming: 5 bases; J trimming: 1 base; junction bases outside the gene matches: 15. There are 19 residues in the CDR3.

As concerns this clonotype: One end of the junction fails to match germline, which may point to a read error. The chain uses TRBV5-4 and TRBJ2-2; D may match TRBD1 or TRBD2 (5 bases each). Per germline, CDR1 SGHNT and CDR2 YYREEE (reference sequence). This CDR3 is 16 amino acids long. CDR3: CASSLTGTLQTGEPFF. DNA of the CDR3: TGTGCCAGCAGCTTGACCGGGACCCTTCAAACCGGGGAGCCGTTTTTT.

This clonotype was recorded at least ten times. The DNA of the CDR3 is TGCAGTGCCCGCGGTGGACACAATGAGCAGTTCTTC. Translating gives CSARGGHNEQFF. The chain joins TRBV20-1 to TRBJ2-1; D gene uncertain. From germline, CDR1 is DFQATT and CDR2 SNEGSKA (reference sequence). CDR3 size: 12 residues. V was cut by 6 bases and J by 5 bases, with 11 bases left in between.

In the case of this clonotype: This clone may be a read error of a much larger clone one base away. The CDR3 does not end in the conserved phenylalanine or tryptophan, so this is likely a read error. The rearrangement joins TRBV6-6 to TRBJ2-2; the match to TRBD2 covers 14 bases. Germline loops: CDR1 MNHNY, CDR2 SVGAGI (reference sequence). V lost 6 bases to trimming and J lost 10 bases; unmatched junction nucleotides: 13. CDR3 length: 17 residues. The CDR3 is CASRFGTSGRPSEELFL. The CDR3 DNA follows: TGTGCCAGCAGATTTGGGACTAGCGGGAGACCTAGTGAGGAGCTGTTTCTT.

The table lists this clonotype with many counts. The chain carries TRBV19 and TRBJ1-2; 10 bases map to TRBD1. The J segment lost 5 bases and the V segment lost 5 bases, leaving 2 bases of the junction unmatched. The germline CDR1 and CDR2 sequences are LNHDA and SQIVND (reference sequence). The CDR3 sequence is 13 residues long. The CDR3 spells CASSPGQGYGYTF. CDR3 sequence (DNA): TGTGCCAGTAGTCCGGGACAGGGGTATGGCTACACCTTC.

This clonotype was observed at least ten times. The chain combines TRBV10-2 with TRBJ2-3; TRBD2 aligns across 8 bases. Germline assignment: CDR1 WSHSY and CDR2 SAAADI. There are 16 residues in the CDR3. J gave up 3 bases and V 7 bases, and 12 bases lay outside the gene matches. CDR3 nucleotides: TGCGCCAGCAAGGTCGTATGGGGCGGGGGGACAGATACGCAGTATTTT. This translates into CASKVVWGGGTDTQYF.

Worth noting for this clonotype: A much larger clone is a single base away; this may be a read error. The gene calls are TRBV20-1 and TRBJ2-2; 7 bases match TRBD2. This CDR3 is built from 16 residues. Germline lookup yields CDR1 DFQATT and CDR2 SNEGSKA (reference sequence). Trimming at V came to 0 bases and at J to 4 bases, leaving 8 bases not matched to a gene. For the CDR3, the DNA is TGCAGTGCTAGAGATGGGTGGGAGGGGCCCACCGGGGAGCTGTTTTTT. Translating gives CSARDGWEGPTGELFF.

The chain couples TRBV12-3 or TRBV12-4 to TRBJ2-1, with 7 bases fitting TRBD2. V dropped 0 bases and J dropped 4; count of bases not matched to a gene: 6. CDR3 length: 16 amino acids. In DNA form, the CDR3 reads TGTGCCAGCAGTTTAGCGCTTAGCGGGTATTACAATGAGCAGTTCTTC. Its translation is CASSLALSGYYNEQFF.

As regards this clonotype: One end of the junction varies from germline; a read error may be responsible. The chain combines TRBV10-3 with TRBJ2-5; 7 bases are shared with TRBD1. The CDR3 sequence is 13 residues long. The V gene's germline CDR1 is ENHRY and CDR2 SYGVKD. The CDR3 sequence: CASSIDREETQHF. The CDR3, as DNA: TGTGCCAGCAGCATTGACAGGGAAGAGACCCAGCACTTC.

This clonotype has a handful of counts. The CDR3 protein is CASGPDVQTQYF. The CDR3 nucleotides read TGTGCCAGCGGCCCCGACGTCCAGACCCAGTACTTC. The chain combines TRBV28 with TRBJ2-5; D is unclear. V was shortened by 8 bases and J by 6 bases, with 13 bases between the two germline ends. CDR1 and CDR2 from the germline V gene are MDHEN and SYDVKM. The CDR3 length is 12 residues.

Ten or more counts support this clonotype. The V gene is TRBV6-6, the J gene TRBJ1-3; a possible D gene is TRBD1 (5 bases). The germline V and J ends were trimmed by 6 bases and 0 bases, with 9 bases remaining between them. CDR1 is MNHNY, CDR2 SVGAGI, per germline (reference sequence). The CDR3 extends over 14 amino acids. In nucleotides, the CDR3 is TGTGCCAGCAGAGACAGCAACTCTGGAAACACCATATATTTT. It encodes CASRDSNSGNTIYF.